This T cell receptor (beta chain) is from a study of long-term antiretroviral therapy in people with HIV. In the study overall: Some samples came about a decade before the 2015 immediate-ART recommendation, and these were the earliest. Broader study findings: An increase in diversity followed ART, yet levels stayed below transplant donor controls. When set beside controls, HIV repertoires had CDR3 length ranges that were narrower.

With survey level as its setting, the immunoSEQ assay was v3.0. Sequenced by immunoSEQ multiplex PCR; TCRdb stores in-frame clones only, minus some. The sample shows about 25,000 clones, 70% to 90% of them seen only once. Note on this clone: The antigen is not known.

The source material was unsorted PBMCs, sampled 1.2 years after starting antiretroviral therapy. This TCR derives from a man aged 45-65 years with HIV.

The CDR3, as DNA: TGCAGCGTGCGGACAGGGATGGGGGAGCTGTTTTTT. It yields the protein CSVRTGMGELFF. The chain combines TRBV29-1 with TRBJ2-2; 8 positions agree with TRBD1. The germline V gene encodes CDR1 SQVTM and CDR2 ANQGSEA. This CDR3 comprises 12 residues. With 6 bases clipped from V and 8 bases from J, the junction kept 5 bases outside the gene matches.